The 29 T cell receptor beta chains given below trace back to one sample, sequenced in a study of T-cell memory formation after mild COVID-19. From the 5' RACE reads, TCRdb called clonotypes with MiXCR, one entry per CDR3 protein. The data show 250,000 to 300,000 distinct CDR3 sequences, approximately 8% seen once. The sequenced material came from PBMCs or a T cell subset sorted from them (not recorded which). The origin of the receptors is a man between 18 and 29 years old who had mild COVID-19 (a few samples of this study predate the infection). Cell type and time point are not known.

This chain joins TRBV10-3 and TRBJ2-5; TRBD2 aligns across 7 bases. Losses at the gene ends were 6 bases for V and 1 base for J; bases not matched to a gene: 8. The CDR3 totals 15 residues. CDR1 ENHRY and CDR2 SYGVKD come from the germline V gene. As DNA, the CDR3 is TGTGCCATCAGGGCGGGGCAGCGGGGCCAAGAGACCCAGTACTTC. Protein product: CAIRAGQRGQETQYF.

This clonotype was observed a few times. This chain links TRBV7-8 with TRBJ2-3, with 11 bases that match TRBD2. This CDR3 comprises 16 residues. Trimming at V came to 5 bases and at J to 4 bases, leaving 8 bases not matched to a gene. Germline lookup yields CDR1 SGHVS and CDR2 FQNEAQ. As DNA, the CDR3 is TGTGCCAGCAGCCAAACTAGCGGGGGAGGGGCAGATACGCAGTATTTT. Its protein product is CASSQTSGGGADTQYF.

The chain employs TRBV4-2 and TRBJ2-1, with D possibly called TRBD1 or TRBD2 (6 bases each). V was cut by 4 bases and J by 5 bases, with 12 bases left in between. Germline V gives CDR1 LGHNA, CDR2 YNFKEQ. This CDR3 spans 14 amino acids. The chain's CDR3 is CASSPGGRHNEQFF. CDR3 coding DNA: TGTGCCAGCAGCCCCGGGGGCCGCCACAATGAGCAGTTCTTC.

The chain recombines TRBV5-1 with TRBJ2-7, with 7 positions matching TRBD1. J gave up 0 bases and V 0 bases, and 3 bases lay outside the gene matches. Germline CDR1 reads SGHRS; CDR2 reads YFSETQ. The CDR3 consists of 15 residues. The CDR3 loop is CASSLDRGSSYEQYV. Here the CDR3 DNA reads TGCGCCAGCAGCTTGGACAGGGGTAGCTCCTACGAGCAGTACGTC.

This clonotype was observed at least ten times. The genes are TRBV3-1 and TRBJ2-7; maybe TRBD2 (5 bases). Trimming shortened V by 5 bases and J by 6 bases, and 14 bases separated the two germline ends. Germline V CDR1 and CDR2: LGHDT, YNNKEL (reference sequence). This CDR3 is built from 13 residues. CDR3 sequence (DNA): TGTGCCAGCAGCTTGAACCCCGGGATCGAGCAGTACTTC. It yields the protein CASSLNPGIEQYF.

Many counts were recorded for this clonotype. The chain uses TRBV4-3 and TRBJ2-2; 7 positions agree with TRBD1. Germline CDR1 and CDR2: LGHNA and YSLEER. The CDR3 sequence is 16 residues long. Germline trimming cut 0 bases from V and 4 bases from J; bases unmatched to any gene: 5. The CDR3 coding sequence is TGCGCCAGCAGCCAAGAGGGGGCAGGGGGCACCGGGGAGCTGTTTTTT. It specifies CASSQEGAGGTGELFF.

The V call is TRBV12-3 or TRBV12-4, the J call TRBJ1-5; D unclear. V lost 3 bases, J lost 4 bases, and 10 bases lay in between. The CDR3 is made up of 14 amino acids. CDR3 DNA: TGTGCCAGCAGTTTGGAACGTAGGAATCAGCCCCAGCATTTT. Its translation is CASSLERRNQPQHF.

This clonotype came up many times. V usage is TRBV20-1 and J usage is TRBJ2-7; D gene uncertain. CDR1 and CDR2 from the germline V gene are DFQATT and SNEGSKA (reference sequence). The CDR3 totals 11 residues. Trimming took 3 bases from V and 1 from J, leaving 4 bases between them. The DNA of the CDR3 is TGCAGTGCTAGCTGGTCCTACGAGCAGTACGTC. It encodes CSASWSYEQYV.

This chain links TRBV16 with TRBJ2-7; no firm D call. Germline CDR1 and CDR2: KGHSY and FQNENV. This CDR3 region has 12 residues. V dropped 0 bases and J dropped 3 bases, with 3 bases sitting between them. CDR3 amino acids: CASSQSVYEQYF. Written as DNA, the CDR3 is TGTGCCAGCAGCCAATCGGTCTACGAGCAGTACTTC.

This clonotype was counted only a few times. This sequence joins TRBV27 and TRBJ1-5, with D unclear. The CDR3 extends over 15 amino acids. V was cut by 6 bases and J by 0 bases, with 12 bases left in between. Germline assignment: CDR1 MNHEY and CDR2 SMNVEV (reference sequence). CDR3 protein: CASRPTDYSNQPQHF. The CDR3 nucleotides are TGTGCCAGCAGACCCACTGACTATAGCAATCAGCCCCAGCATTTT.

This clonotype was found a few times. The chain employs TRBV20-1 and TRBJ1-5, with D tentatively TRBD1 (5 bases). V was trimmed by 3 bases and J by 4 bases, leaving 13 bases between them. CDR3 length: 14 amino acids. Looked up from germline, CDR1 is DFQATT and CDR2 is SNEGSKA (reference sequence). This chain's CDR3 is CSASNGYRNQPQHF. DNA for the CDR3: TGCAGTGCTAGTAACGGATACAGGAATCAGCCCCAGCATTTT.

In its sample, this clonotype was seen a few times. V and J are TRBV20-1 and TRBJ2-5; 11 positions match TRBD2. Germline assignment: CDR1 DFQATT and CDR2 SNEGSKA (reference sequence). Trimming took 2 bases from V and 3 from J; bases not matched to a gene: 5. The CDR3 spans 15 residues. The CDR3 sequence: CSARRLAGIKETQYF. The CDR3 coding sequence is TGCAGTGCTAGAAGACTAGCGGGGATCAAAGAGACCCAGTACTTC.

There are many counts of this clonotype. The rearrangement joins TRBV4-3 to TRBJ2-1, with 13 bases identical to TRBD2. CDR1 is LGHNA and CDR2 is YSLEER in the germline V gene. This CDR3 has 18 amino acids. V trimming: 4 bases; J trimming: 7 bases; junction bases outside the gene matches: 13. The CDR3 sequence is CASSPRAAGTSGVNEQFF. CDR3 in DNA: TGCGCCAGCAGCCCTAGGGCCGCCGGGACTAGCGGGGTAAATGAGCAGTTCTTC.

This clonotype was detected ten times or more. The CDR3 DNA is TGCAGTGCTCCCCGGCCAAGTCCTGGAGAGACCCAGTACTTC. This encodes CSAPRPSPGETQYF. The genes are TRBV20-1 and TRBJ2-5; no clear D. The CDR3 totals 14 residues. CDR1 is DFQATT and CDR2 is SNEGSKA in the germline V gene (reference sequence). With 5 bases removed from V and 4 bases from J, the gap between germline ends came to 17 bases.

This clonotype has a handful of counts. This chain links TRBV7-9 with TRBJ1-1; D might be TRBD1 (5 bases). Trimming cost V 8 bases and J 3 bases, with 19 bases left between them. The CDR3 runs to 15 residues. CDR1 and CDR2 from the germline V gene are SEHNR and FQNEAQ (reference sequence). The CDR3 sequence: CASWPGAAGDTEAFF. In nucleotides, the CDR3 is TGTGCCAGCTGGCCTGGGGCCGCGGGGGACACTGAAGCTTTCTTT.

The chain carries TRBV20-1 and TRBJ1-1, with D uncertain. The CDR3 is 13 residues long. CDR1 is DFQATT, CDR2 SNEGSKA, per germline (reference sequence). V lost 2 bases, J lost 4 bases, and 11 bases lay in between. The chain's CDR3 is CSARPRRSTEAFF. CDR3 nucleotides: TGCAGTGCTAGACCTAGACGGTCCACTGAAGCTTTCTTT.

This clonotype has more than one count but fewer than ten. The chain joins TRBV7-3 to TRBJ2-6; no firm D call. Germline lookup yields CDR1 SGHTA and CDR2 FQGTGA. Trimming left V 5 bases short and J 0 bases short, with 8 bases between. This CDR3 is built from 15 residues. Here the CDR3 reads CASSLHTSGANVLTF. The CDR3 DNA follows: TGTGCCAGCAGCCTTCACACCTCTGGGGCCAACGTCCTGACTTTC.

This clonotype occurred a few times. The chain is built from TRBV7-2 and TRBJ2-3; D ambiguous. V dropped 1 base and J dropped 5 bases, with 7 bases sitting between them. The germline gives CDR1 SGHTA, CDR2 FQGNSA. This CDR3 has 13 amino acids. CDR3 bases: TGTGCCAGCAGCTTAGGGGCGTTAGATACGCAGTATTTT. Its translation: CASSLGALDTQYF.

This clonotype was seen ten or more times. The chain uses TRBV5-1 and TRBJ2-6; D not resolved. V gave up 2 bases and J gave up 0 bases, with 9 bases separating them. The CDR3 consists of 16 residues. The germline CDR1 and CDR2 sequences are SGHRS and YFSETQ. The CDR3 nucleotides are TGCGCCAGCAGCTTTCCGGCCAGCTCTGGGGCCAACGTCCTGACTTTC. This sequence encodes CASSFPASSGANVLTF.

This chain uses TRBV6-5 with TRBJ1-1; the D is unclear. V lost 2 bases to trimming and J lost 4 bases, with 14 bases between them. Germline CDR1 is MNHEY and CDR2 is SVGAGI. The CDR3 length is 15 residues. Here the CDR3 reads CASSYSYLEGTEAFF. DNA of the CDR3: TGTGCCAGCAGTTACAGTTACTTAGAGGGCACTGAAGCTTTCTTT.

In its sample, this clonotype was seen a few times. This chain links TRBV20-1 with TRBJ1-3, with 7 positions matching TRBD1. Trimming cost V 6 bases and J 6 bases; bases outside gene matches: 2. The CDR3 totals 11 residues. Germline V gene data show CDR1 as DFQATT and CDR2 as SNEGSKA (reference sequence). The CDR3 protein is CSATGENTIYF. Written as DNA, the CDR3 is TGCAGTGCCACAGGGGAAAACACCATATATTTT.

This clonotype appeared a few times. This rearrangement joins TRBV3-1 to TRBJ2-1, with a weak D call TRBD1 (5 bases). CDR3 length: 13 amino acids. Trimming removed 8 bases at V and 5 bases at J, with 13 bases between. Germline-derived CDR1 and CDR2 are LGHDT and YNNKEL (reference sequence). The CDR3, as DNA: TGTGCCAGCGGCGTTTCAGGGAACAATGAGCAGTTCTTC. Translated: CASGVSGNNEQFF.

This clonotype appeared many times. The chain is built from TRBV20-1 and TRBJ1-1; no clear D gene. With 4 bases removed from V and 1 base from J, the gap between germline ends came to 7 bases. The CDR3 sequence is 12 residues long. Germline CDR1 is DFQATT and CDR2 is SNEGSKA (reference sequence). The CDR3 here is CSAIPGNTEAFF. For the CDR3, the DNA is TGCAGTGCTATTCCGGGGAACACTGAAGCTTTCTTT.

This clonotype appeared a few times. CDR3 in amino acids: CSASRAPNEKLFF. The CDR3, as DNA: TGCAGTGCTTCCAGGGCACCTAATGAAAAACTGTTTTTT. V usage is TRBV20-1 and J usage is TRBJ1-4; D may be TRBD1 (5 bases). The CDR3 covers 13 residues. Trimming cost V 5 bases and J 3 bases, with 10 bases left between them. Germline V gene lookup returns CDR1 DFQATT and CDR2 SNEGSKA (reference sequence).

At least ten counts were recorded for this clonotype. The chain is built from TRBV5-1 and TRBJ1-2, with 9 bases lining up with TRBD1. V dropped 2 bases and J dropped 2; count of bases not matched to a gene: 4. CDR1 SGHRS and CDR2 YFSETQ come from the germline V gene. CDR3 size: 15 residues. The CDR3 DNA is TGCGCCAGCAGCTTAACCGGGACAGGGAACTATGGCTACACCTTC. Encoded protein: CASSLTGTGNYGYTF.

This clonotype was counted at least ten times. The genes are TRBV7-2 and TRBJ2-2, with 7 bases that match TRBD2. Per germline, CDR1 SGHTA and CDR2 FQGNSA. V gave up 4 bases and J gave up 2 bases; unmatched junction bases: 10. This CDR3 contains 17 residues. CDR3 DNA: TGTGCCAGCAGCTCCGGATGGGCTAGCGGAAACACCGGGGAGCTGTTTTTT. As protein: CASSSGWASGNTGELFF.

In this sample, this clonotype turned up many times. J is TRBJ1-2 and V is TRBV5-1, with 9 nucleotides matching TRBD1. J was trimmed by 5 bases and V by 4 bases; bases with no gene match: 6. The germline gives CDR1 SGHRS, CDR2 YFSETQ. The CDR3 runs to 14 residues. CDR3 in DNA: TGCGCCAGCAGCCTACAGGGGGCGAGTTATGGCTACACCTTC. It yields the protein CASSLQGASYGYTF.

This clonotype turned up a few times. V usage is TRBV18 and J usage is TRBJ2-3; 12 bases match TRBD2. Germline values: CDR1 KGHSH, CDR2 LQKENI. This CDR3 contains 17 residues. V shed 3 bases, J shed 2 bases, and the junction held 6 bases outside the gene matches. The CDR3 is CASSPFGLAGHTDTQYF. Written as DNA, the CDR3 is TGTGCCAGCTCACCCTTCGGACTAGCGGGGCACACAGATACGCAGTATTTT.

This clonotype was observed many times. V is TRBV27 and J is TRBJ2-7; the match to TRBD1 covers 7 bases. V was clipped by 2 bases and J by 2 bases; unmatched bases: 3. The CDR3 extends over 14 amino acids. Germline V gene lookup returns CDR1 MNHEY and CDR2 SMNVEV (reference sequence). The CDR3 region is CASSLRQGPYEQYV. The DNA for the CDR3 is TGTGCCAGCAGTTTACGACAGGGACCCTACGAGCAGTACGTC.